Shown below are 20 T cell receptor beta chains from a single sample sequenced in a study of control samples from healthy donors and cancer patients. Sequencing used immunoSEQ multiplex PCR; TCRdb keeps in-frame clones, though not all of them. The data contain about 150,000 clones, approximately 94% of them singletons. The sequenced sample was blood. The receptors stem from a middle-aged man in good health.

This rearrangement joins TRBV29-1 to TRBJ1-1; TRBD1 agrees at 10 bases. J gave up 0 bases and V 7 bases, and 2 bases lay outside the gene matches. There are 13 residues in the CDR3. CDR1 is SQVTM and CDR2 is ANQGSEA in the germline V gene. CDR3 in DNA: TGCAGCGGTGGACAGGGGGTGAACACTGAAGCTTTCTTT. Residues: CSGGQGVNTEAFF.

The chain recombines TRBV10-3 with TRBJ1-5; 9 bases map to TRBD1. Germline CDR1 is ENHRY and CDR2 is SYGVKD. V shed 0 bases and J 4 bases; nucleotides not matched to a gene: 4. The CDR3 contains 16 residues. CDR3 nucleotide sequence: TGTGCCATCAGTGAGTCCGGAGACAGGGGGAATCAGCCCCAGCATTTT. Translating gives CAISESGDRGNQPQHF.

CDR3 in DNA: TGCGCCAGCAGCACCCAGACTAGCTATGAGCAGTTCTTC. It translates to CASSTQTSYEQFF. The gene calls are TRBV4-1 and TRBJ2-1; 7 nucleotides match TRBD2. After removal of 5 bases from V and 8 bases from J, the junction contained 6 bases not matched to a gene. The CDR3 extends over 13 amino acids. Germline V CDR1 and CDR2: MGHRA, YSYEKL.

V gene TRBV6-5 combines with J gene TRBJ2-7, with D maybe TRBD2 (6 bases). This CDR3 contains 14 residues. CDR1 and CDR2 from the germline V gene are MNHEY and SVGAGI. The V end lost 5 bases, the J end lost 7 bases, and 18 bases lay between the germline ends. The CDR3 loop is CASSPTSMGSEQYF. The CDR3 DNA is TGTGCCAGCAGTCCGACTAGTATGGGCTCGGAGCAGTACTTC.

The chain carries TRBV7-2 and TRBJ1-5; the D is unclear. Trimming cost V 1 base and J 2 bases, with 15 bases left between them. The CDR3 runs to 17 residues. Germline V gives CDR1 SGHTA, CDR2 FQGNSA. CDR3: CASSLERPGWGNQPQHF. The CDR3 DNA reads TGTGCCAGCAGCTTAGAACGCCCGGGGTGGGGCAATCAGCCCCAGCATTTT.

The chain recombines TRBV3-1 (or the pseudogene TRBV3-2) with TRBJ2-2, with D possibly being TRBD2 (6 bases). Germline CDR1 and CDR2: LGHDT and YNNKEL (reference sequence). The CDR3 is made up of 17 amino acids. V was clipped by 1 base and J by 3 bases, with 15 bases between them. The CDR3 reads CASSQVVSGGDTGELFF. The CDR3 DNA is TGTGCCAGCAGCCAAGTAGTAAGCGGCGGGGACACCGGGGAGCTGTTTTTT.

The chain joins TRBV7-9 to TRBJ1-2, with a possible D match to TRBD1 (6 bases). Germline lookup yields CDR1 SEHNR and CDR2 FQNEAQ (reference sequence). Between the trimmed V and J ends, which lost 7 bases and 5 bases, there was a span of 14 bases. This CDR3 region has 13 residues. DNA of the CDR3: TGTGCCAGCACGGGGTGGCAGGGGTATGGCTACACCTTC. Translating gives CASTGWQGYGYTF.

The J gene is TRBJ1-5, the V gene TRBV6-2 or TRBV6-3; the D gene is possibly TRBD1 (5 bases). The CDR3 extends over 19 amino acids. Germline V CDR1 and CDR2: MNHEY, SVGEGT. V was clipped by 2 bases and J by 2 bases, with 22 bases between them. CDR3 nucleotide sequence: TGTGCCAGCAGTTACGTTTTACGGGCGTCGGGGCGCGGCAATCAGCCCCAGCATTTT. Its translation: CASSYVLRASGRGNQPQHF.

This clone was observed a single time. The V call is TRBV28, the J call TRBJ1-1, with D possibly being TRBD1 (6 bases). CDR1 and CDR2 from the germline V gene are MDHEN and SYDVKM. This CDR3 spans 14 amino acids. Trimming shortened V by 3 bases and J by 3 bases, and 11 bases separated the two germline ends. The CDR3 loop is CASSFGGRDTEAFF. DNA of the CDR3: TGTGCCAGCAGTTTCGGGGGCCGGGACACTGAAGCTTTCTTT.

The rearrangement joins TRBV6-5 to TRBJ1-1; 8 bases line up with TRBD1. CDR1 is MNHEY and CDR2 is SVGAGI in the germline V gene. The V and J ends lost 7 bases and 7 bases, in that order; junction bases with no gene match: 8. The CDR3 spans 13 residues. CDR3 amino acids: CASTGQGIGEAFF. The CDR3 DNA reads as TGTGCCAGCACCGGACAGGGTATCGGTGAAGCTTTCTTT.

This clone was detected only once. The chain uses TRBV6-2 or TRBV6-3 and TRBJ2-7; D is possibly TRBD2 (6 bases). This CDR3 is built from 16 residues. V lost 2 bases and J 1 base, leaving 15 bases between the germline ends. From germline, CDR1 is MNHEY and CDR2 SVGEGT. DNA for the CDR3: TGTGCCAGCAGTTACGGGGGGTTCAGGGCGTCCTACGAGCAGTACTTC. This translates into CASSYGGFRASYEQYF.

The chain links TRBV6-6 to TRBJ1-5, with 7 positions matching TRBD1. From germline, CDR1 is MNHNY and CDR2 SVGAGI (reference sequence). This CDR3 comprises 16 residues. Losses at the gene ends were 2 bases for V and 2 bases for J; bases not matched to a gene: 6. This chain's CDR3 is CASSYPQGTGNQPQHF. Written as DNA, the CDR3 is TGTGCCAGCAGTTACCCACAGGGGACGGGCAATCAGCCCCAGCATTTT.

V is TRBV9 and J is TRBJ1-2, with 9 nucleotides matching TRBD1. Unmatched junction bases numbered 9, after V lost 3 bases and J lost 6 bases. The germline CDR1 and CDR2 sequences are SGDLS and YYNGEE. CDR3 length equals 15 residues. The chain's CDR3 is CASSDPGQGQDGYTF. DNA for the CDR3: TGTGCCAGCAGCGATCCGGGACAGGGACAGGATGGCTACACCTTC.

The genes are TRBV7-2 and TRBJ2-3; TRBD2 agrees at 11 bases. CDR1 is SGHTA and CDR2 is FQGNSA in the germline V gene. The CDR3 spans 14 residues. Unmatched junction bases numbered 2, after V lost 3 bases and J lost 6 bases. CDR3 protein: CASSFSGGGDTQYF. CDR3 DNA sequence: TGTGCCAGCAGCTTTAGCGGGGGGGGTGATACGCAGTATTTT.

This clone was seen only once. J is TRBJ1-1 and V is TRBV11-2; D remains ambiguous. CDR1 SGHAT and CDR2 FQNNGV come from the germline V gene. V was pared by 0 bases and J by 1 base, with 9 bases between. The CDR3 consists of 15 residues. In DNA, the CDR3 is TGTGCCAGCAGCTTAGAACGATTGGGGAACACTGAAGCTTTCTTT. It yields the protein CASSLERLGNTEAFF.

The chain uses TRBV4-1 and TRBJ2-7; tentatively, D is TRBD1 (6 bases). This CDR3 region has 15 residues. Germline V gene data show CDR1 as MGHRA and CDR2 as YSYEKL. V lost 2 bases and J 0 bases, leaving 11 bases between the germline ends. The CDR3 DNA sequence: TGCGCCAGCAGCCAAAGAGACAGGTCCTCCTACGAGCAGTACTTC. Translating gives CASSQRDRSSYEQYF.

This clone was detected once. This rearrangement joins TRBV7-2 to TRBJ1-5; 7 bases line up with TRBD1. J lost 5 bases, V lost 5 bases, and 6 bases had no gene match. The length of the CDR3 is 14 residues. Per the germline V gene, CDR1 is SGHTA and CDR2 is FQGNSA. For the CDR3, the DNA is TGTGCCAGCAGCCCCAAGACAGGGTATCAGCCCCAGCATTTT. Its translation: CASSPKTGYQPQHF.

This sequence joins TRBV5-4 and TRBJ1-1, with D perhaps TRBD1 (5 bases). Germline V CDR1 and CDR2: SGHNT, YYREEE (reference sequence). The CDR3 runs to 12 residues. V was clipped by 4 bases and J by 6 bases, with 10 bases between them. In DNA form, the CDR3 reads TGTGCCAGCAGCGGGACGGGGCCTGAAGCTTTCTTT. It codes for CASSGTGPEAFF. Drawing the rest from reference TRBV5-4 and TRBJ1-1, the complete variable domain is ETGVTQSPTHLIKTRGQQVTLRCSSQSGHNTVSWYQQALGQGPQFIFQYYREEENGRGNFPPRFSGLQFPNYSSELNVNALELDDSALYLCASSGTGPEAFFGQGTRLTVV.

This clone appeared once. The chain carries TRBV10-3 and TRBJ2-3; weak D call: TRBD2 (5 bases). With 3 bases removed from V and 6 bases from J, the gap between germline ends came to 10 bases. The CDR3 runs to 13 residues. Germline V gene lookup returns CDR1 ENHRY and CDR2 SYGVKD. The CDR3 protein is CAISERTPDTQYF. CDR3 nucleotides: TGTGCCATCAGTGAACGGACTCCGGATACGCAGTATTTT.

The chain couples TRBV3-1 (or the pseudogene TRBV3-2) to TRBJ2-7, with no clear D. Germline V lookup: CDR1 LGHDT, CDR2 YNNKEL (reference sequence). The V and J ends lost 1 base and 0 bases respectively, with 10 bases between them. This CDR3 contains 15 residues. The CDR3 here is CASSQALGFSYEQYF. The CDR3 DNA follows: TGTGCCAGCAGCCAAGCCCTGGGTTTCTCCTACGAGCAGTACTTC.